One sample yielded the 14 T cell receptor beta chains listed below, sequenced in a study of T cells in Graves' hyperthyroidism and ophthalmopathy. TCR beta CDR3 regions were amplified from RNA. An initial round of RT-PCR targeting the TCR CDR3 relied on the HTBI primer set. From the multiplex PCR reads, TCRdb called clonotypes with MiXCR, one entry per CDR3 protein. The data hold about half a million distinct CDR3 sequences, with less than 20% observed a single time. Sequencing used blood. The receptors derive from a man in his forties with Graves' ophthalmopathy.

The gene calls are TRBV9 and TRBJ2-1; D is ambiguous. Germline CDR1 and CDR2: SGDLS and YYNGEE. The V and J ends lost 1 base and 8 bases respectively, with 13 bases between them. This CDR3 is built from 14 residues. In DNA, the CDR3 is TGTGCCAGCAGCGTATTTGACAACCCTGATGAGCAGTTCTTC. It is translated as CASSVFDNPDEQFF.

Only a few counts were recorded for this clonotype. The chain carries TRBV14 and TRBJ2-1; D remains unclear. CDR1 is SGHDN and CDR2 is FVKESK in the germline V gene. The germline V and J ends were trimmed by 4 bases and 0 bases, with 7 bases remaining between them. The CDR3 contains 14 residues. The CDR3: CASSRISSYNEQFF. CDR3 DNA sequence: TGTGCCAGCAGCCGCATCAGCTCCTACAATGAGCAGTTCTTC.

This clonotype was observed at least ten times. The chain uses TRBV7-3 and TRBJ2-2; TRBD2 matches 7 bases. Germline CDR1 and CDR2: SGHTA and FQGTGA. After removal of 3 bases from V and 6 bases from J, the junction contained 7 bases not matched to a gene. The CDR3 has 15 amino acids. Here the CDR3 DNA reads TGTGCCAGCAGCTTGGTGGCGGGAGCTGCCGGGGAGCTGTTTTTT. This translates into CASSLVAGAAGELFF.

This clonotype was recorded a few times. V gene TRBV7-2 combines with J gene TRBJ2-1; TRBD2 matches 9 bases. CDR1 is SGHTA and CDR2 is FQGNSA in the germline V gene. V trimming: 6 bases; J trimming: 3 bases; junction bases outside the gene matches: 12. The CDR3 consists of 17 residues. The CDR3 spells CASSSISGRGIYNEQFF. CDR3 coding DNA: TGTGCCAGCAGTTCCATTAGCGGGAGAGGCATCTACAATGAGCAGTTCTTC.

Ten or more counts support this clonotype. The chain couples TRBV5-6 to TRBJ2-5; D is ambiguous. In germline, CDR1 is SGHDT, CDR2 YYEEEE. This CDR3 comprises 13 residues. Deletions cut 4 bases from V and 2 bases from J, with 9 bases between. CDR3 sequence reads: CASSRDGQETQYF. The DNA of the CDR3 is TGTGCCAGCAGCAGAGACGGGCAAGAGACCCAGTACTTC.

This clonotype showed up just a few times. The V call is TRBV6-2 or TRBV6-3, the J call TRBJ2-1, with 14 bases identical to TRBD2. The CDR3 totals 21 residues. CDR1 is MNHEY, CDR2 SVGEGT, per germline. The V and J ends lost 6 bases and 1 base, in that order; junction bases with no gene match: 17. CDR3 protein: CASRGILPGLAGARSYNEQFF. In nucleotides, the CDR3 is TGTGCCAGCAGGGGGATCTTACCGGGACTAGCGGGAGCACGATCCTACAATGAGCAGTTCTTC.

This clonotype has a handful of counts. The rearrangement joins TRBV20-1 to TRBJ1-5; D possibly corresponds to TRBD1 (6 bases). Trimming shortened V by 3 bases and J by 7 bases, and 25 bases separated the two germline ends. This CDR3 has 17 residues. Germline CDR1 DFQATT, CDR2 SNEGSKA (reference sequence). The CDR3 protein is CSASAHSQGRYRQPQHF. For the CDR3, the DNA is TGCAGTGCTAGTGCGCATTCCCAGGGGAGGTATAGGCAGCCCCAGCATTTT.

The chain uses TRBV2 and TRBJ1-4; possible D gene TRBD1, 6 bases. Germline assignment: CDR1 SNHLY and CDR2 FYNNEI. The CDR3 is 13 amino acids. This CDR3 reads CALHGQLREKLFF. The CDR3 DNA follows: TGTGCGCTGCATGGACAGTTGCGTGAAAAACTGTTTTTT.

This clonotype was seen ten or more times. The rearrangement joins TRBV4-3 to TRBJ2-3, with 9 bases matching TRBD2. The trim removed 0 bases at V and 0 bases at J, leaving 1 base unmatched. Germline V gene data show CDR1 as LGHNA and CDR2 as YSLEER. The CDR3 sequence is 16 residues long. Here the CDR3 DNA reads TGCGCCAGCAGCCAAGATCTAGCGGGGAGCACAGATACGCAGTATTTT. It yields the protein CASSQDLAGSTDTQYF.

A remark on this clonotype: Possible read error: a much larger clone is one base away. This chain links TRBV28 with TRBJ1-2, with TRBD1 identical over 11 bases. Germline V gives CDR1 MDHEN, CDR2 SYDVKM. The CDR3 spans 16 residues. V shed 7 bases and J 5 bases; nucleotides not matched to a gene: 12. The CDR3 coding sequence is TGTGCCAGCATCGCGGGACAGGGGGTATCGAATTATGGCTACACCTTC. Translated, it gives CASIAGQGVSNYGYTF.

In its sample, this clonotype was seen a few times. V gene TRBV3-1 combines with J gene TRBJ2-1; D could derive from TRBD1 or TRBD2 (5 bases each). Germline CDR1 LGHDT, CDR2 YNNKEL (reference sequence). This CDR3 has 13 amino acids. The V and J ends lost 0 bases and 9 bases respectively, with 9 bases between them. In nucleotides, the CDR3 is TGTGCCAGCAGCCAAGATCATGGGGGTGAGCAGTTCTTC. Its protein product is CASSQDHGGEQFF.

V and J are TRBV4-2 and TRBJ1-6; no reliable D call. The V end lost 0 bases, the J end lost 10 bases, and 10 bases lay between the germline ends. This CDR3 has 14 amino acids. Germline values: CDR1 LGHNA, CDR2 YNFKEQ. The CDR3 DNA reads TGTGCCAGCAGCCAAGATGATGGTGGGTCACCCCTCCACTTT. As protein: CASSQDDGGSPLHF.

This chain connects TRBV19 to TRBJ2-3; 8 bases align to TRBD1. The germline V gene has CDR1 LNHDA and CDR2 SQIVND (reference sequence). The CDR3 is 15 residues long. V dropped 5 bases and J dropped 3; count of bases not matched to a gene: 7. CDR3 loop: CASSSYGQGTDTQYF. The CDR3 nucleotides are TGTGCCAGTAGTTCCTACGGACAGGGAACAGATACGCAGTATTTT.

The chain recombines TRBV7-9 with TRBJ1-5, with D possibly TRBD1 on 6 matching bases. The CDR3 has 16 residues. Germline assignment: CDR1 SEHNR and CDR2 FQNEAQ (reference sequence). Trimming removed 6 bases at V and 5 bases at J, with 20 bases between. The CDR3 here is CASSIGGGGADQPQHF. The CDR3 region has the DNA TGTGCCAGCAGTATAGGGGGGGGGGGGGCCGATCAGCCCCAGCATTTT. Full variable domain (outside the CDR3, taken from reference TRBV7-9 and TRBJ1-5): DTGVSQNPRHKITKRGQNVTFRCDPISEHNRLYWYRQTLGQGPEFLTYFQNEAQLEKSRLLSDRFSAERPKGSFSTLEIQRTEQGDSAMYLCASSIGGGGADQPQHFGDGTRLSIL.